This T cell receptor beta chain was recovered during a study of blood T cells in healthy people across ages. Study observations and caveats: Naive CD4+ cell counts and diversity both ran higher in long-lived than in aged donors.

A second about 6 to 11 cycle PCR used barcoded and J-beta primers. Each sample yielded at least 2.5 million CDR3-containing paired-end reads. TCRdb fed the 5' RACE reads into MiXCR, producing one record per CDR3 protein. The repertoire holds about 780,000 distinct CDR3 sequences, with 62% as singletons. The CDR3 spans 15 residues. CDR1 DFQATT and CDR2 SNEGSKA come from the germline V gene (reference sequence). This clonotype was found a few times. Its cognate antigen is unknown. The V call is TRBV20-1, the J call TRBJ2-4, with 14 bases identical to TRBD2. The J call is in doubt because the DNA end fits TRBJ2-7 better. The TCR was taken from a man aged 30-40 years in good health. The sequenced sample was blood. CDR3 bases: TGCAGTGCTAGGGCCGGGACTAGCGGGGGCTACGAGCAGTACTTC. Amino acids: CSARAGTSGGYEQYF.